The T cell receptor beta chain under discussion was sequenced for a study of blood T cell repertoires in COVID-19. This clone has a handful of counts. Assay: immunoSEQ multiplex PCR; the TCRdb copy retains only in-frame clones and omits some. This repertoire shows about 300,000 clones, roughly 84% found once; its top ten account for around 1.6%. The clonotype was recovered from a human donor with COVID-19, enrolled during active disease. The donor label of this sample is uncertain. The sample consisted of peripheral blood.

DNA of the CDR3: TGTGCCAGCAGTTTTAACAATCAGCCCCAGCATTTT. Residues: CASSFNNQPQHF. The J gene is TRBJ1-5, the V gene TRBV27; D remains ambiguous. This CDR3 contains 12 residues. Germline-derived CDR1 and CDR2 are MNHEY and SMNVEV (reference sequence). The V end lost 3 bases, the J end lost 3 bases, and 3 bases lay between the germline ends.